This T cell receptor (beta chain) was observed in a study of technical replicates of blood from several donors. Profiled with immunoSEQ multiplex PCR; TCRdb holds only in-frame clones, not every one. The table includes over 65,000 clones, nearly 95% detected once. The trim removed 3 bases at V and 4 bases at J, leaving 10 bases unmatched. Germline CDR1 is SGHRS and CDR2 is YFSETQ. CDR3 length: 16 residues. Specimen: T cells isolated from PBMCs. The source of this sequence is a human donor in good health. The chain combines TRBV5-1 with TRBJ2-5; TRBD1 aligns across 9 bases. This chain's CDR3 is CASSSGTGSRGETQYF. The CDR3 DNA follows: TGCGCCAGCAGCTCCGGGACAGGGAGCAGGGGAGAGACCCAGTACTTC.